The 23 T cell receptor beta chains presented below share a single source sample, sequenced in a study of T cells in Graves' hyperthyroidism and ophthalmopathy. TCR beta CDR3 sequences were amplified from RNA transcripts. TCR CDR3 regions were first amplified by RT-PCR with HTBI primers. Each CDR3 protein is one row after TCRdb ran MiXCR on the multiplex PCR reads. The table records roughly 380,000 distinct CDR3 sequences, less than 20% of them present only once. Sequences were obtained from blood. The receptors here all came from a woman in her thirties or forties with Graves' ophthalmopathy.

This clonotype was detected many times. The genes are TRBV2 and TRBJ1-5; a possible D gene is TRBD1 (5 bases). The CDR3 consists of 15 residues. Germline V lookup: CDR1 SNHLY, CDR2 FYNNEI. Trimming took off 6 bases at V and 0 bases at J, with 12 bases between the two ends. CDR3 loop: CASRADRSSNQPQHF. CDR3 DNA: TGTGCCAGCAGAGCAGACAGATCTAGCAATCAGCCCCAGCATTTT.

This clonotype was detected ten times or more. CDR3 in DNA: TGTGCCAGCAGCCGGGGACTATCGGCGACCTACGAGCAGTACTTC. It specifies CASSRGLSATYEQYF. The chain is built from TRBV5-5 and TRBJ2-7, with 7 bases matching TRBD2. The CDR3 has 15 residues. Germline loops: CDR1 SGHKS, CDR2 YYEKEE (reference sequence). The V gene end was trimmed by 4 bases and the J gene end by 2 bases; junction bases not matched to a gene: 9.

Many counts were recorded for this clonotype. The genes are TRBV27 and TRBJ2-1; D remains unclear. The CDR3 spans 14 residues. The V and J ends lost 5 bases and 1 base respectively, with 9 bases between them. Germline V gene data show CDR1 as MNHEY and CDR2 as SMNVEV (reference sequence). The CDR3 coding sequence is TGTGCCAGCAGTCGAGACGTATCCTACAATGAGCAGTTCTTC. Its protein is CASSRDVSYNEQFF.

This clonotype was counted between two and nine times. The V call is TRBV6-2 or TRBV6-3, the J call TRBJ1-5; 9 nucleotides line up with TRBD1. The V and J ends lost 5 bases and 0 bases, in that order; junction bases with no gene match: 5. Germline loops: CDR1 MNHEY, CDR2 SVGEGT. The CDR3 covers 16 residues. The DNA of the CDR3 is TGTGCCAGCAGTACCGGGACAGGGACTAGCAATCAGCCCCAGCATTTT. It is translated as CASSTGTGTSNQPQHF.

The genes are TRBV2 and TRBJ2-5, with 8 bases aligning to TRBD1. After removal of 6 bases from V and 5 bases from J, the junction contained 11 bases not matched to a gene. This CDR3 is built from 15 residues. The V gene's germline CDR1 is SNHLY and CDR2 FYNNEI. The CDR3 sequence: CASSDRGQVDETQYF. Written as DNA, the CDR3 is TGTGCCAGCAGCGACCGGGGACAGGTTGACGAGACCCAGTACTTC.

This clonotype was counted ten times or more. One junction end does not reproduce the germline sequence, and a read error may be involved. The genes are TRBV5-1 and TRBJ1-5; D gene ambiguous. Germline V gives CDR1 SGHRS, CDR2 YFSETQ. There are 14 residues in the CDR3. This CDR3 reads CASSLEGQNQPQHF. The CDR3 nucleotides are TGCGCCAGCAGTTTGGAGGGTCAGAATCAGCCCCAGCATTTT.

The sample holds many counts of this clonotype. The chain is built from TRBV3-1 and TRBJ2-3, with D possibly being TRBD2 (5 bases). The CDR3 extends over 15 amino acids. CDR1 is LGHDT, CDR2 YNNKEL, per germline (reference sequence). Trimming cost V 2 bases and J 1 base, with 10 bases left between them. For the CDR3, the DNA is TGTGCCAGCAGCCAAAGCGGTCTAGGCACAGATACGCAGTATTTT. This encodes CASSQSGLGTDTQYF.

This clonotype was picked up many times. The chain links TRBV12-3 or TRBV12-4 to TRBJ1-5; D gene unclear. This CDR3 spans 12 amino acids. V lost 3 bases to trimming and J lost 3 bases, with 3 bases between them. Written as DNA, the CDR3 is TGTGCCAGCAGTTTGGACAATCAGCCCCAGCATTTT. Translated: CASSLDNQPQHF.

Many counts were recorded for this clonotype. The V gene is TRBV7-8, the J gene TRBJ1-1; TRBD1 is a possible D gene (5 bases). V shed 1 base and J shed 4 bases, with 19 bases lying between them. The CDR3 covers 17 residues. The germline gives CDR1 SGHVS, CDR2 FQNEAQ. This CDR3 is CASSLVTSNRRGTEAFF. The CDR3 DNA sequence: TGTGCCAGCAGCTTAGTGACGTCCAACAGGCGGGGCACTGAAGCTTTCTTT.

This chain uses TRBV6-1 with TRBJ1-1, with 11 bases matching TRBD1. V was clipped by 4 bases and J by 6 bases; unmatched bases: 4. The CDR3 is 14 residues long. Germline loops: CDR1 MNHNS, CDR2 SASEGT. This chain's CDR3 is CASSVGQGAPEAFF. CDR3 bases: TGTGCCAGCAGTGTTGGACAGGGGGCCCCTGAAGCTTTCTTT.

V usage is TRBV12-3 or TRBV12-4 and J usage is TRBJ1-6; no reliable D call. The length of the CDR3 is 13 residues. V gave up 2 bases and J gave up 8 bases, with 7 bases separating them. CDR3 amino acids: CASSLKSDSPLHF. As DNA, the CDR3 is TGTGCCAGCAGTTTAAAGAGTGATTCACCCCTCCACTTT.

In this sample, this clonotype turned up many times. As DNA, the CDR3 is TGTGCCAGCAGCCCTGAAGTGAGGGTCCCTTCGGGCGAGCAGTACTTC. Protein sequence: CASSPEVRVPSGEQYF. The V gene is TRBV14, the J gene TRBJ2-7, with D possibly TRBD2 on 5 matching bases. This CDR3 contains 16 residues. Germline CDR1 SGHDN, CDR2 FVKESK. Trimming pared 4 bases from V and 6 bases from J, leaving 22 bases between.

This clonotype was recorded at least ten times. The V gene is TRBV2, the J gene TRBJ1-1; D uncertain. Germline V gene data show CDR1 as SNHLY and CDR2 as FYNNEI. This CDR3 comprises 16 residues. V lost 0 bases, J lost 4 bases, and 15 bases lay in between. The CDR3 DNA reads TGTGCCAGCAGTGAAGCGGAGTGGGCCCTACCCACTGAAGCTTTCTTT. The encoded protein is CASSEAEWALPTEAFF.

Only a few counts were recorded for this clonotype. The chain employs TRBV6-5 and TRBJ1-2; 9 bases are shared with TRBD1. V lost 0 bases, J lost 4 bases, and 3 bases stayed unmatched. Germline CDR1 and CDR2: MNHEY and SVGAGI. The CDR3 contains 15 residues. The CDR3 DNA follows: TGTGCCAGCAGTTACTCGGGACAGGGCTTCTATGGCTACACCTTC. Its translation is CASSYSGQGFYGYTF.

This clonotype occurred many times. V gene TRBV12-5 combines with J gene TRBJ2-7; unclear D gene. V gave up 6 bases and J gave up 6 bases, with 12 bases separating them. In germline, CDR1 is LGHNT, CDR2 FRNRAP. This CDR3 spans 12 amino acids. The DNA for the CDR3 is TGTGCTAGTGGCCGCGGAGTAACCGAGCAGTACTTC. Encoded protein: CASGRGVTEQYF.

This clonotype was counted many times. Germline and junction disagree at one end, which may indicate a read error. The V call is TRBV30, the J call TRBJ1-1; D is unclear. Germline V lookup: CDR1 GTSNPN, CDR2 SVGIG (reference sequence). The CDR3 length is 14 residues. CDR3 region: CAWRDKVRNIEAFF. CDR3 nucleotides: TGTGCCTGGAGAGACAAAGTAAGGAACATTGAAGCTTTCTTT.

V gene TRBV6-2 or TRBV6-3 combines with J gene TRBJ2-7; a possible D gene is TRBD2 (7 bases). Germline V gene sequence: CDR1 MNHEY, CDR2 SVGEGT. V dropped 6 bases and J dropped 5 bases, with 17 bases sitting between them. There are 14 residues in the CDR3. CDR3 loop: CASSRGGGVHEQYF. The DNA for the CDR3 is TGTGCCAGCAGCCGGGGAGGGGGAGTCCACGAGCAGTACTTC.

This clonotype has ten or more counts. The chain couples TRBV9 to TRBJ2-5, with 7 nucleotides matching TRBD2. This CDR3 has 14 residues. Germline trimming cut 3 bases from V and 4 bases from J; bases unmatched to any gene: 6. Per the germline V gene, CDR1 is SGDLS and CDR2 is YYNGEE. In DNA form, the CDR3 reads TGTGCCAGCAGCGCCTCCGGGACTATAGAGACCCAGTACTTC. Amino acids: CASSASGTIETQYF.

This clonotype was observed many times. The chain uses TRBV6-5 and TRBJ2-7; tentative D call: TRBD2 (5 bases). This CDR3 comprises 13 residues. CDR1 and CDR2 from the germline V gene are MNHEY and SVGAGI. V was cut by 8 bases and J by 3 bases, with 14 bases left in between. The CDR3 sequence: CASFGLRFYEQYF. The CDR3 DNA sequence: TGTGCCAGCTTTGGACTCCGATTCTACGAGCAGTACTTC.

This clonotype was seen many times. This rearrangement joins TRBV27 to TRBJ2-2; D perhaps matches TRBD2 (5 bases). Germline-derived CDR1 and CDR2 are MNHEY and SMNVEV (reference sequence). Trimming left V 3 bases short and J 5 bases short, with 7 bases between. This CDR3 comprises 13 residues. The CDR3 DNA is TGTGCCAGCAGTTTTGGGGAGACCGGGGAGCTGTTTTTT. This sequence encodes CASSFGETGELFF.

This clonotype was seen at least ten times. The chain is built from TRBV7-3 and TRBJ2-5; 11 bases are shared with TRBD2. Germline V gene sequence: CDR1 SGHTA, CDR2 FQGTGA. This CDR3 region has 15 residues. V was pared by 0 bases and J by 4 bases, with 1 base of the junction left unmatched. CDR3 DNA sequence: TGTGCCAGCAGCTTAACCGGACTAGCGGGAGAGACCCAGTACTTC. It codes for CASSLTGLAGETQYF.

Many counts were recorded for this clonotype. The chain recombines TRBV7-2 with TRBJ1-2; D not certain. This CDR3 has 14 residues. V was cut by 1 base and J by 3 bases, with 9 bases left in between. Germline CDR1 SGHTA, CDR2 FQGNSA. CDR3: CASSLGQWDYGYTF. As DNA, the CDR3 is TGTGCCAGCAGCTTAGGGCAGTGGGACTATGGCTACACCTTC. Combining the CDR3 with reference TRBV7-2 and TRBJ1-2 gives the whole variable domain GAGVSQSPSNKVTEKGKDVELRCDPISGHTALYWYRQSLGQGLEFLIYFQGNSAPDKSGLPSDRFSAERTGGSVSTLTIQRTQQEDSAVYLCASSLGQWDYGYTFGSGTRLTVV.

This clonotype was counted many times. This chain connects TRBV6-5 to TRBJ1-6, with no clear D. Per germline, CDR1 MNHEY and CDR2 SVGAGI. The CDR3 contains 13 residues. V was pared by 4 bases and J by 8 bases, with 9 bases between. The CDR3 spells CASSSQGDSPLHF. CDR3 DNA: TGTGCCAGCAGTTCCCAAGGTGATTCACCCCTCCACTTT.